This T cell receptor beta chain was retrieved from a study of cytomegalovirus exposure and HLA in healthy donors. For this clone: No antigen is known for it.

General study points: Apparent HLA restriction characterized most CMV-associated TCR beta chains in a later analysis. For presence/absence analyses, sequencing depth was assumed to be roughly uniform across donors. Reported results showed that the classifier diagnosed cytomegalovirus status with high specificity and sensitivity.

This CDR3 has 12 residues. Germline-derived CDR1 and CDR2 are SGHNT and YYREEE (reference sequence). V was clipped by 1 base and J by 5 bases, with 6 bases between them. In the PCR, 60 Vbeta and 13 Jbeta primers were used. The data were produced by immunoSEQ multiplex PCR, yet TCRdb's version contains in-frame clones alone and is incomplete. The table lists more than 100,000 clones. The sequenced sample was PBMCs. The receptor's source is a middle-aged woman in good health and CMV-seronegative. V usage is TRBV5-4 and J usage is TRBJ2-5, with D uncertain. In DNA, the CDR3 is TGTGCCAGCAGCTTGTCCGGGGAGACCCAGTACTTC. Amino acids: CASSLSGETQYF.